The present T cell receptor beta chain was sequenced within a study of blood T cell repertoires in COVID-19. Germline V gene lookup returns CDR1 SGHTA and CDR2 FQGNSA. V dropped 3 bases and J dropped 7 bases, with 15 bases sitting between them. This CDR3 is built from 14 residues. In the original analysis: Estimation of nucleated cell counts was performed using reference gene primer amplification. Profiled with immunoSEQ multiplex PCR; TCRdb holds only in-frame clones, not every one. V, J and clone size derive from that table, while D and trimming were established from the DNA sequence. The table includes around 300,000 clones, just over 85% detected once.

V is TRBV7-2 and J is TRBJ1-2, with D perhaps TRBD1 (5 bases). The sequence was collected from a woman younger than 45 with active or convalescent COVID-19. Input material: peripheral blood. The DNA for the CDR3 is TGTGCCAGCAGCTTGGAGGGGAGGTTTTTTGGCTACACCTTC. Translated, it gives CASSLEGRFFGYTF.